Shown below are 15 T cell receptor beta chains from a single sample sequenced in a study of blood T cells in healthy people across ages. Primers used in a second PCR of roughly 7 to 11 cycles were a sample-barcoded 5' primer and a J-beta primer mix. TCRdb re-called the 5' RACE reads with MiXCR, one entry per CDR3 protein. The sample includes around 1,000,000 distinct CDR3 sequences, around two fifths of them seen just once. Sequencing input: blood. The source is a man between 18 and 29 years old in good health.

The chain carries TRBV5-1 and TRBJ2-3, with 13 bases aligning to TRBD2. The CDR3 consists of 16 residues. Germline CDR1 is SGHRS and CDR2 is YFSETQ. The junction had 3 bases not matched to a gene; V was cut back by 3 bases and J by 2 bases. The CDR3 region has the DNA TGCGCCAGCAGCTGGACTAGCGGGGGTTTCACAGATACGCAGTATTTT. Amino acids: CASSWTSGGFTDTQYF.

The genes are TRBV11-2 and TRBJ2-3; the match to TRBD1 covers 10 bases. The V gene end was trimmed by 5 bases and the J gene end by 0 bases; junction bases not matched to a gene: 5. The germline gives CDR1 SGHAT, CDR2 FQNNGV. There are 16 residues in the CDR3. DNA for the CDR3: TGTGCCAGCAGCAGGACAGGGGGACTAAGCACAGATACGCAGTATTTT. Encoded protein: CASSRTGGLSTDTQYF.

The chain joins TRBV9 to TRBJ1-2; D call uncertain. CDR3 length: 13 amino acids. V lost 10 bases, J lost 6 bases, and 19 bases lay in between. CDR1 is SGDLS and CDR2 is YYNGEE in the germline V gene. The CDR3 spells CASRREGWDGYTF. The CDR3 bases are TGTGCCTCGCGGCGTGAGGGATGGGATGGCTACACCTTC.

This clonotype occurred once. The chain is built from TRBV6-2 or TRBV6-3 and TRBJ1-6, with D possibly TRBD1 on 6 matching bases. The germline V and J ends were trimmed by 8 bases and 5 bases, with 10 bases remaining between them. The germline CDR1 and CDR2 sequences are MNHEY and SVGEGT. The CDR3 is 13 amino acids. Here the CDR3 reads CASLRGDNSPLHF. The CDR3 DNA reads as TGTGCCAGCCTTAGGGGGGATAATTCACCCCTCCACTTT.

This chain joins TRBV12-3 or TRBV12-4 and TRBJ1-3; D call uncertain. Trimming removed 7 bases from V and 4 bases from J, with 8 bases in between. CDR3 length equals 12 residues. The CDR3 loop is CASTPFGNTIYF. The DNA for the CDR3 is TGTGCCAGCACCCCGTTCGGAAACACCATATATTTT.

The rearrangement joins TRBV28 to TRBJ1-1; possibly TRBD1 for D (6 bases). This CDR3 region has 14 residues. Germline values: CDR1 MDHEN, CDR2 SYDVKM. V dropped 5 bases and J dropped 4 bases, with 14 bases sitting between them. The CDR3 DNA reads as TGTGCCAGCAGTAATGGACAGCCACCCACTGAAGCTTTCTTT. It translates to CASSNGQPPTEAFF.

The rearrangement links TRBV12-3 or TRBV12-4 to TRBJ1-2, with 9 bases aligning to TRBD1. Trimming at V came to 5 bases and at J to 4 bases, leaving 11 bases not matched to a gene. CDR3 length: 16 residues. The CDR3 is CASSTDFGQGSYGYTF. In DNA form, the CDR3 reads TGTGCCAGCAGTACCGACTTTGGACAGGGGAGCTATGGCTACACCTTC.

This chain connects TRBV7-6 to TRBJ1-4; D gene unclear. The V and J ends lost 6 bases and 6 bases respectively, with 11 bases between them. CDR1 is SGHVS, CDR2 FNYEAQ, per germline. The length of the CDR3 is 13 residues. Written as DNA, the CDR3 is TGTGCCAGCAGTGCAGCTCAGGATGAAAAACTGTTTTTT. Translated, it gives CASSAAQDEKLFF.

The V gene is TRBV10-3, the J gene TRBJ1-6; 10 bases agree with TRBD1. V dropped 6 bases and J dropped 7; count of bases not matched to a gene: 3. This CDR3 is built from 14 residues. Germline lookup yields CDR1 ENHRY and CDR2 SYGVKD. The CDR3 sequence is CAIRGGQGNSPLHF. DNA for the CDR3: TGTGCCATCAGAGGGGGACAGGGGAATTCACCCCTCCACTTT.

This clonotype occurred a few times. This chain connects TRBV2 to TRBJ1-2; D possibly corresponds to TRBD1 (5 bases). Trimming took 7 bases from V and 8 from J, leaving 17 bases between them. The CDR3 has 13 amino acids. The germline gives CDR1 SNHLY, CDR2 FYNNEI. The CDR3 reads CASTLGPRSGYTF. The CDR3 DNA reads TGTGCCAGCACTTTGGGGCCTCGAAGCGGCTACACCTTC.

The gene calls are TRBV7-8 and TRBJ2-7, with a possible D match to TRBD1 (6 bases). V dropped 0 bases and J dropped 3 bases, with 12 bases sitting between them. This CDR3 is 15 amino acids long. The germline V gene encodes CDR1 SGHVS and CDR2 FQNEAQ. CDR3: CASSLAGQGIYEQYF. CDR3 bases: TGTGCCAGCAGCTTAGCGGGGCAGGGGATCTACGAGCAGTACTTC.

This chain joins TRBV21-1 and TRBJ1-3; TRBD1 was called by the table and not checked on the DNA. TRBV21-1 is recorded as a pseudogene. The CDR3 is 13 amino acids. The CDR3 protein is CASSPLTGGTIYF. The CDR3 DNA sequence: TGTGCCAGCAGCCCGCTGACAGGAGGCACCATATATTTT.

This clonotype was observed a handful of times. The chain links TRBV7-2 to TRBJ2-6, with D uncertain. Looked up from germline, CDR1 is SGHTA and CDR2 is FQGNSA. The CDR3 runs to 17 residues. The V end was cut by 1 base, the J end by 2 bases, with 12 bases between. CDR3 region: CASSLDIAAAGANVLTF. CDR3 nucleotide sequence: TGTGCCAGCAGCTTAGATATTGCGGCGGCTGGGGCCAACGTCCTGACTTTC.

V is TRBV7-9 and J is TRBJ2-5; D is undetermined. CDR1 SEHNR and CDR2 FQNEAQ come from the germline V gene (reference sequence). Trimming removed 4 bases from V and 2 bases from J, with 5 bases in between. The CDR3 loop spans 12 amino acids. DNA of the CDR3: TGTGCCAGCAGCTCGATTCAAGAGACCCAGTACTTC. Amino acids: CASSSIQETQYF. Based on the CDR3 plus reference TRBV7-9 and TRBJ2-5, the full variable domain is DTGVSQNPRHKITKRGQNVTFRCDPISEHNRLYWYRQTLGQGPEFLTYFQNEAQLEKSRLLSDRFSAERPKGSFSTLEIQRTEQGDSAMYLCASSSIQETQYFGPGTRLLVL.

This clonotype was counted a few times. The V gene is TRBV12-5, the J gene TRBJ1-2; D is unclear. The V end was cut by 3 bases, the J end by 3 bases, with 11 bases between. CDR3 length: 14 residues. Germline V gene sequence: CDR1 LGHNT, CDR2 FRNRAP. CDR3 sequence reads: CASGFYPVDYGYTF. The DNA for the CDR3 is TGTGCTAGTGGTTTTTACCCCGTGGACTATGGCTACACCTTC.